This TCR beta chain was profiled in a study of OX40 agonist ivuxolimab in advanced cancers. Study as a whole: The dose-escalation cohort was over 65% male, with a mean age of 60 years, ranging about 23 to 79.

As concerns this clone: Its antigen is undetermined.

Repertoires were generated with immunoSEQ multiplex PCR, while TCRdb's copy carries only in-frame clones and drops some. Altogether 30,000 to 45,000 clones are present, approximately 90% being singletons, with the ten largest covering 13%. Overall study findings and caveats: Not determined was the antigen specificity of the expanded peripheral T cells.

V lost 10 bases and J lost 1, with 15 bases in between. Germline V lookup: CDR1 SGHVS, CDR2 FQNEAQ. The CDR3 has 14 amino acids. This chain uses TRBV7-8 with TRBJ2-3; D remains unclear. Sequenced here: CD4+ or CD8+ T cells sorted from blood, sampled in a trial of the OX40 agonist ivuxolimab. The receptor comes from an adult with an advanced solid tumor such as melanoma, head and neck, liver or kidney cancer. The CDR3 protein is CATKGLDGTDTQYF. DNA of the CDR3: TGTGCCACCAAGGGCTTGGATGGCACAGATACGCAGTATTTT.